Presented here are 19 T cell receptor beta chains from one specimen sequenced in a study of spatial heterogeneity in lung cancer. Time point here: sample taken at primary tumor resection. No cells were sorted before sequencing. The whole RNA sequenced was extracted from tumor, nontumor lung or frozen PBMC. TCRdb reprocessed the 5' RACE reads with MiXCR, giving one entry per CDR3 protein. The table includes approximately 12,000 distinct CDR3 sequences, roughly 6.2% detected once. Sequencing used normal lung tissue next to the tumor, obtained at surgery. These receptors all stem from a male donor with early-stage non-small cell lung cancer.

In its sample, this clonotype was seen many times. This beta chain is off target for a library built for alpha chains, so its abundance means little. The chain combines TRBV4-2 with TRBJ2-1, with unresolved D. Trimming removed 2 bases at V and 10 bases at J, with 9 bases between. Per germline, CDR1 LGHNA and CDR2 YNFKEQ. The CDR3 is made up of 12 amino acids. The CDR3 reads CASSQSRAEQFF. The CDR3 DNA follows: TGTGCCAGCAGCCAATCCCGGGCCGAGCAGTTCTTC.

This clonotype has at least ten counts. This beta chain is off target for a library built for alpha chains, so its abundance means little. The chain uses TRBV29-1 and TRBJ2-1; TRBD1 agrees at 7 bases. The CDR3 spans 14 residues. Trimming took 7 bases from V and 1 from J; bases not matched to a gene: 7. Germline loops: CDR1 SQVTM, CDR2 ANQGSEA. DNA of the CDR3: TGCAGCGGGGGGACGGGACAGTCCTACAATGAGCAGTTCTTC. This gives the protein CSGGTGQSYNEQFF.

This clonotype was picked up many times. Since the library was made to target alpha chains, this beta chain is a stray read and its abundance is not meaningful. The genes are TRBV29-1 and TRBJ2-1; 10 nucleotides line up with TRBD1. J was trimmed by 2 bases and V by 6 bases; bases with no gene match: 4. CDR1 is SQVTM, CDR2 ANQGSEA, per germline. The CDR3 consists of 14 residues. CDR3 sequence reads: CSVLGQGTYNEQFF. The CDR3 DNA sequence: TGCAGCGTCTTGGGACAGGGGACCTACAATGAGCAGTTCTTC.

This clonotype is categorized as medium-sized. A library prepared for alpha chains yielded this beta chain as an off-target read; its size is of little meaning. The chain recombines TRBV7-3 with TRBJ2-2; either TRBD1 or TRBD2 may supply D (5 bases each). Germline V CDR1 and CDR2: SGHTA, FQGTGA. The CDR3 is 14 residues long. V lost 3 bases, J lost 6 bases, and 11 bases lay in between. CDR3 residues: CASSFTGTSGELFF. CDR3 DNA sequence: TGTGCCAGCAGCTTTACCGGGACCTCCGGGGAGCTGTTTTTT.

Remarks on this clonotype: This may arise from a read error, as a much more abundant clone is one base away. Within a library made for alpha chains, this beta chain is off target, and its count is uninformative. The chain is built from TRBV18 and TRBJ1-4; D is uncertain. Germline V gene sequence: CDR1 KGHSH, CDR2 LQKENI. CDR3 length: 12 amino acids. The DNA for the CDR3 is TGTGCCAGCTCACTGATTAATGAAAAACTGCTTTTT. Its protein product is CASSLINEKLLF.

Regarding this clonotype: This beta chain appears as a stray read in a library generated for alpha chains; its size is not informative. The genes are TRBV19 and TRBJ1-2; D is undetermined. CDR3 length: 14 amino acids. V was clipped by 1 base and J by 4 bases, with 10 bases between them. The germline V gene encodes CDR1 LNHDA and CDR2 SQIVND (reference sequence). CDR3 sequence: CASSIGERIYGYTF. Here the CDR3 DNA reads TGTGCCAGTAGTATAGGGGAACGGATCTATGGCTACACCTTC.

This clonotype was found many times. Within a library made for alpha chains, this beta chain is off target, and its count is uninformative. The genes are TRBV20-1 and TRBJ2-2; TRBD2 aligns across 10 bases. This CDR3 is built from 16 residues. V gave up 0 bases and J gave up 10 bases; unmatched junction bases: 11. CDR1 is DFQATT and CDR2 is SNEGSKA in the germline V gene (reference sequence). CDR3: CSARDRGSGRAEELFF. The CDR3 nucleotides read TGCAGTGCTAGAGATAGGGGCAGCGGGAGGGCCGAGGAGCTGTTTTTT.

There are many counts of this clonotype. This beta chain came through as a stray read in a library set up for alpha chains, and its size says little. This rearrangement joins TRBV7-9 to TRBJ2-5, with 8 positions matching TRBD2. Germline lookup yields CDR1 SEHNR and CDR2 FQNEAQ (reference sequence). The CDR3 length is 16 residues. After removal of 1 base from V and 1 base from J, the junction contained 5 bases not matched to a gene. In DNA, the CDR3 is TGTGCCAGCAGCTTAGTTCTAGCGGGCGTCCAAGAGACCCAGTACTTC. Translated, it gives CASSLVLAGVQETQYF.

The sample holds a few counts of this clonotype. This beta chain is a stray sequence in a library constructed for alpha chains; its clone size is not meaningful. The V call is TRBV25-1, the J call TRBJ2-5, with no clear D. The CDR3 length is 14 residues. Germline V CDR1 and CDR2: MGHDK, SYGVNS. The germline V and J ends were trimmed by 3 bases and 5 bases, with 13 bases remaining between them. The CDR3 loop is CASSEGYGQETQYF. The CDR3 DNA follows: TGTGCCAGCAGTGAGGGCTATGGTCAGGAGACCCAGTACTTC.

This clonotype was observed at least ten times. This beta chain appears as a stray read in a library generated for alpha chains; its size is not informative. Here the CDR3 reads CSLLPLGQDYGYTF. The CDR3, as DNA: TGCAGTCTCTTACCCTTGGGACAGGATTATGGCTACACCTTC. The V call is TRBV20-1, the J call TRBJ1-2; 8 nucleotides match TRBD1. V gave up 8 bases and J gave up 5 bases; unmatched junction bases: 13. Germline-derived CDR1 and CDR2 are DFQATT and SNEGSKA (reference sequence). CDR3 length equals 14 residues.

This clonotype was found a few times. This beta chain appears as a stray read in a library generated for alpha chains; its size is not informative. The chain has TRBV9 and TRBJ1-4, with D possibly being TRBD1 (5 bases). This CDR3 has 15 residues. V was trimmed by 3 bases and J by 3 bases, leaving 12 bases between them. Per the germline V gene, CDR1 is SGDLS and CDR2 is YYNGEE. The CDR3 sequence is CASSAAGKSNEKLFF. The CDR3 DNA reads as TGTGCCAGCAGCGCTGCAGGGAAGTCTAATGAAAAACTGTTTTTT.

This clonotype has at least ten counts. A library made for alpha chains picked up this beta chain off target, so its size means little. The J gene is TRBJ2-4, the V gene TRBV6-2 or TRBV6-3; TRBD1 matches 11 bases. With 2 bases clipped from V and 10 bases from J, the junction kept 1 base outside the gene matches. Germline V gene data show CDR1 as MNHEY and CDR2 as SVGEGT. This CDR3 is 13 amino acids long. The CDR3 here is CASSYGTGGIQYF. For the CDR3, the DNA is TGTGCCAGCAGTTACGGGACAGGGGGTATTCAGTACTTC.

This clonotype was seen many times. This beta chain is a stray sequence in a library constructed for alpha chains; its clone size is not meaningful. This sequence joins TRBV20-1 and TRBJ2-3; D possibly matches TRBD1 or TRBD2 (5 bases each). Germline CDR1 DFQATT, CDR2 SNEGSKA (reference sequence). The CDR3 is 17 residues long. Trimming took 2 bases from V and 4 from J, leaving 22 bases between them. The CDR3 nucleotides read TGCAGTGCTAGAAGGGGCTCTTCTGGGGGATCGGCAGATACGCAGTATTTT. Translated: CSARRGSSGGSADTQYF.

In this sample, this clonotype turned up a few times. Since it is a stray read in a library aimed at alpha chains, this beta chain has a size that is not meaningful. The chain links TRBV12-3 or TRBV12-4 to TRBJ2-3, with D perhaps assigned TRBD1 or TRBD2 (5 bases each). This CDR3 has 15 residues. V shed 7 bases and J shed 0 bases, with 14 bases lying between them. CDR3 sequence: CASTLGVKSTDTQYF. CDR3 nucleotides: TGTGCCAGCACCCTGGGGGTGAAAAGCACAGATACGCAGTATTTT.

This clonotype came up many times. As an off-target read in a library built for alpha chains, this beta chain has a frequency of little significance. This chain joins TRBV20-1 and TRBJ2-3; the D gene is possibly TRBD2 (5 bases). The germline V gene has CDR1 DFQATT and CDR2 SNEGSKA (reference sequence). V was trimmed by 6 bases and J by 2 bases, leaving 21 bases between them. This CDR3 comprises 16 residues. The DNA for the CDR3 is TGCAGTGCGGGTGCTGGGGAGTCCCCCTCCACAGATACGCAGTATTTT. It encodes CSAGAGESPSTDTQYF.

About this clonotype itself: This beta chain is a stray read from a library made for alpha chains; its abundance is not meaningful. The rearrangement joins TRBV4-1 to TRBJ1-5; D unclear. Germline CDR1 reads MGHRA; CDR2 reads YSYEKL. Trimming removed 3 bases from V and 0 bases from J, with 3 bases in between. The CDR3 length is 13 residues. CDR3 amino acids: CASSQNSNQPQHF. For the CDR3, the DNA is TGCGCCAGCAGCCAGAATAGCAATCAGCCCCAGCATTTT.

Regarding this clonotype: This beta chain was picked up by a library intended for alpha chains and is off target, so its count carries little meaning. The genes are TRBV30 and TRBJ2-3; 11 bases agree with TRBD2. The CDR3 covers 14 residues. Trimming removed 4 bases from V and 4 bases from J; junction bases left unmatched: 4. Germline V CDR1 and CDR2: GTSNPN, SVGIG (reference sequence). CDR3 coding DNA: TGTGCCTGGATACTAGCGGGAGAGCCAGATACGCAGTATTTT. This sequence encodes CAWILAGEPDTQYF. Drawing the rest from reference TRBV30 and TRBJ2-3, the complete variable domain is SQTIHQWPATLVQPVGSPLSLECTVEGTSNPNLYWYRQAAGRGLQLLFYSVGIGQISSEVPQNLSASRPQDRQFILSSKKLLLSDSGFYLCAWILAGEPDTQYFGPGTRLTVL.

This clonotype has ten or more counts. This beta chain represents an off-target read in a library built for alpha chains; its size is of limited meaning. The rearrangement links TRBV6-2 or TRBV6-3 to TRBJ1-1; 8 positions agree with TRBD1. Trimming removed 10 bases from V and 6 bases from J; junction bases left unmatched: 4. The CDR3 spans 11 residues. CDR1 and CDR2 from the germline V gene are MNHEY and SVGEGT. The CDR3 protein is CAIGQGAEAFF. Written as DNA, the CDR3 is TGTGCCATCGGACAGGGCGCTGAAGCTTTCTTT.

This clonotype was seen ten or more times. A library made for alpha chains picked up this beta chain off target, so its size means little. V is TRBV7-2 and J is TRBJ2-1, with 9 bases lining up with TRBD1. Germline V gene data show CDR1 as SGHTA and CDR2 as FQGNSA. V was pared by 5 bases and J by 5 bases, with 4 bases of the junction left unmatched. This CDR3 has 14 amino acids. This CDR3 reads CASSRDREDNEQFF. CDR3 in DNA: TGTGCCAGCAGCCGGGACAGGGAGGACAATGAGCAGTTCTTC.